This T cell receptor beta chain appears in the sequencing data of a study of T cells in Graves' hyperthyroidism and ophthalmopathy. The wider study: The blood sample was taken at first diagnosis, before treatment began.

Exclusions: uncontrolled infection, other autoimmune disease, pregnancy, lactation. This clonotype was observed at least ten times. The antigen is unknown. RNA transcripts served as the template for amplifying TCR beta CDR3 regions. RT-PCR in the first round (using the HTBI primer set) targeted the TCR CDR3. MiXCR, applied by TCRdb to the multiplex PCR reads, yields one record per CDR3 protein. The repertoire holds about 360,000 distinct CDR3 sequences, less than 15% seen once, with 9.2% in the top ten. Notes on the study in general: The majority of expanded thyroid clonotypes above 0.001 also appeared in blood.

CDR1 and CDR2 (germline): DFQATT, SNEGSKA (reference sequence). The CDR3 is made up of 14 amino acids. V was pared by 1 base and J by 4 bases, with 12 bases between. The chain employs TRBV20-1 and TRBJ2-3; D may be TRBD1 or TRBD2 (5 bases each). The TCR originated in a woman between 18 and 29 years old with Graves' hyperthyroidism. Sequencing was carried out using blood. As DNA, the CDR3 is TGCAGTGCTAGAGGGCAGTTGGGGGCAGATACGCAGTATTTT. Translated: CSARGQLGADTQYF.